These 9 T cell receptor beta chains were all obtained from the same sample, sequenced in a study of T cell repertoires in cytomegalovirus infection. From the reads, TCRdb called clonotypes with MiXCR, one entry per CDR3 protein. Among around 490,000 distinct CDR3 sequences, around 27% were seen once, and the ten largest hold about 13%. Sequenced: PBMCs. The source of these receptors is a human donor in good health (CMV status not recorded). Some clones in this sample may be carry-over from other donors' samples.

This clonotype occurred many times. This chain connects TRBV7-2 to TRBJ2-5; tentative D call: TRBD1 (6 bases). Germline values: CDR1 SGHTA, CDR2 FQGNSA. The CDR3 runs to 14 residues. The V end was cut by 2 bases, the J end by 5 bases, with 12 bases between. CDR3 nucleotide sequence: TGTGCCAGCAGCTTATTTGGGGGCGATGAGACCCAGTACTTC. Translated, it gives CASSLFGGDETQYF.

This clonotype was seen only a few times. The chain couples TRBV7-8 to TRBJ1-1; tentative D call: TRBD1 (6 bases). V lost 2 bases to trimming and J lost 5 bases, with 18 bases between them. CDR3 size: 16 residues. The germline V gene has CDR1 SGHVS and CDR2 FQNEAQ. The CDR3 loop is CASSLQPPRGGTEAFF. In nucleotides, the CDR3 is TGTGCCAGCAGCTTACAACCCCCCAGGGGAGGAACTGAAGCTTTCTTT.

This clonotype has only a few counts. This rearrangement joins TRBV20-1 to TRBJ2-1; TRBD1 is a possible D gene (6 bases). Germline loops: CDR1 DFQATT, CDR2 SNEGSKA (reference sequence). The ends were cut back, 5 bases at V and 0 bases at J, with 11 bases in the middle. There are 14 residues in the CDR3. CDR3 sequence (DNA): TGCAGTGCTTTAGGACAGTACTCCTACAATGAGCAGTTCTTC. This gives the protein CSALGQYSYNEQFF.

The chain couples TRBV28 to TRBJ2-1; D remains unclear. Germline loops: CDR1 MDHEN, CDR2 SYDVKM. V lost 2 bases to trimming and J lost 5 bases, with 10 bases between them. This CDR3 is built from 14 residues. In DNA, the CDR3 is TGTGCCAGCAGTTTAGGCCAGTCCAACAATGAGCAGTTCTTC. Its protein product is CASSLGQSNNEQFF.

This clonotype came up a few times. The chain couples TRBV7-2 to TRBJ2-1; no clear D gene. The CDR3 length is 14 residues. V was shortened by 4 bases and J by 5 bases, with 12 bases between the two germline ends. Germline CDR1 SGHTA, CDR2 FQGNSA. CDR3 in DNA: TGTGCCAGCAGCTACACACAACCGAACAATGAGCAGTTCTTC. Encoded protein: CASSYTQPNNEQFF.

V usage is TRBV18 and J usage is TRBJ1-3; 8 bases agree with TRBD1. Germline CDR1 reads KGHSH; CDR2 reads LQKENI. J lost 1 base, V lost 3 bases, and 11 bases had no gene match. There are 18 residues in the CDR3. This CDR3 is CASSPAQGVSTSGNTIYF. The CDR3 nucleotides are TGTGCCAGCTCACCGGCACAGGGGGTCTCTACTTCTGGAAACACCATATATTTT.

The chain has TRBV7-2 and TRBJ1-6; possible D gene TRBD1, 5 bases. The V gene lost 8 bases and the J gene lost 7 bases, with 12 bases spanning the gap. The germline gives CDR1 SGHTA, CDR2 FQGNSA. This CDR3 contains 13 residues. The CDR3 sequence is CASWGFENSPLHF. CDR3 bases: TGTGCCAGCTGGGGGTTTGAGAATTCACCCCTCCACTTT.

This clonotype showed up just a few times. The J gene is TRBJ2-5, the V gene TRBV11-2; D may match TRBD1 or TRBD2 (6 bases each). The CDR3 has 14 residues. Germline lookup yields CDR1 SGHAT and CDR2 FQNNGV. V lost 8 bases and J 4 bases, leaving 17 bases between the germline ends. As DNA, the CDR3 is TGTGCCAGCGCCAACAGGGAGGTGGGAGAGACCCAGTACTTC. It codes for CASANREVGETQYF.

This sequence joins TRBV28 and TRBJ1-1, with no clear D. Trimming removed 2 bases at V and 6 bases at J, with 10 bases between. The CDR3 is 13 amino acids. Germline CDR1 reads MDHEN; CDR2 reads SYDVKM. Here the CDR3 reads CASSLEGWAEAFF. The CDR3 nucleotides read TGTGCCAGCAGTTTAGAGGGTTGGGCTGAAGCTTTCTTT.